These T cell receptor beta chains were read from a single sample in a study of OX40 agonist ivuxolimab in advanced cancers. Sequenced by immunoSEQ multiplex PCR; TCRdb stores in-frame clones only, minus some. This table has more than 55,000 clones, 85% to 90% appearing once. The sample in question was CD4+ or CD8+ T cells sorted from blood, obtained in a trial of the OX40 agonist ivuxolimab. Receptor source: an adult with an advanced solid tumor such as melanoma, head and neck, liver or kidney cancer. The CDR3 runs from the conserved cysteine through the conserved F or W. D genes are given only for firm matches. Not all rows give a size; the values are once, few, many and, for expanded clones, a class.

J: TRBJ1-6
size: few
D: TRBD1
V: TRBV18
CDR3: CASSPTGGSSPLHF
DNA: TGTGCCAGCTCCCCTACAGGGGGCAGTTCACCCCTCCACTTT

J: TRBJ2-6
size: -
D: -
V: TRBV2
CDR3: CASTPTQGSSGANVLTF
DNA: TGTGCCAGCACCCCGACCCAGGGATCGTCTGGGGCCAACGTCCTGACTTTC

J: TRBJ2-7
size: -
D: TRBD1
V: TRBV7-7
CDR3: CASSLGQDHEQYF
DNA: TGTGCTAGCAGCCTAGGACAGGACCACGAGCAGTACTTC

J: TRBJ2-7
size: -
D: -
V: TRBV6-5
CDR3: CASSYSEFGEQYF
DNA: TGTGCCAGCAGTTACTCGGAGTTTGGGGAGCAGTACTTC

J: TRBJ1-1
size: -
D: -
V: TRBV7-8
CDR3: CASSLMSVTANTEAFF
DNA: TGTGCCAGCAGCTTAATGAGCGTGACAGCGAACACTGAAGCTTTCTTT

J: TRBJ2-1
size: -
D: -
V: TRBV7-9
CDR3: CASSLYMGGWNEQFF
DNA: TGTGCCAGCAGCTTATACATGGGGGGATGGAATGAGCAGTTCTTC

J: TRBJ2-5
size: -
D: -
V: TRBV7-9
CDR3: CASSYEAGGTQYF
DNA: TGTGCCAGCAGCTACGAAGCCGGGGGGACCCAGTACTTC

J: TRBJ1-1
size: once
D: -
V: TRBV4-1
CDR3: CASSQRGGTNTEAFF
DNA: TGCGCCAGCAGCCAGAGGGGGGGGACGAACACTGAAGCTTTCTTT

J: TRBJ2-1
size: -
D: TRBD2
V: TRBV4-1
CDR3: CASSQDSGGLAVKEQFF
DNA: TGCGCCAGCAGCCAAGATAGTGGAGGACTAGCGGTCAAGGAGCAGTTCTTC

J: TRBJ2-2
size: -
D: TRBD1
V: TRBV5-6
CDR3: CASSSVGQGNTGELFF
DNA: TGTGCCAGCAGCTCGGTGGGACAGGGAAACACCGGGGAGCTGTTTTTT

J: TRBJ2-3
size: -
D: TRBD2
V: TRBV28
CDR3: CASRGLAGGTDTQYF
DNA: TGTGCCAGCAGGGGACTAGCGGGGGGCACAGATACGCAGTATTTT

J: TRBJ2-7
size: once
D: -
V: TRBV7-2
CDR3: CASSPSGGSSYEQYF
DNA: TGTGCCAGCAGCCCTTCCGGCGGCAGCTCCTACGAGCAGTACTTC

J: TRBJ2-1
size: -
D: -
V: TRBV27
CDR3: CASTGGRAEYNEQFF
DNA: TGTGCCAGCACCGGCGGGCGGGCCGAGTACAATGAGCAGTTCTTC

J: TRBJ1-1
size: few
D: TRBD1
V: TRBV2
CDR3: CASSKGAFTEAFF
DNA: TGTGCCAGCAGTAAGGGGGCGTTTACTGAAGCTTTCTTT

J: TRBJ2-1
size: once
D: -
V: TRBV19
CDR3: CASSTYPGTYNEQFF
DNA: TGTGCCAGTAGCACCTACCCCGGTACCTACAATGAGCAGTTCTTC

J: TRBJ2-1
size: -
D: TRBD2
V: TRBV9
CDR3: CASSVVTSGEGEQFF
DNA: TGTGCCAGCAGCGTAGTAACTAGCGGGGAAGGTGAGCAGTTCTTC

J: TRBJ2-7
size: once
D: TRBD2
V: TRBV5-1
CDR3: CASRSGLAGSYEQYF
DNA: TGCGCCAGCAGATCGGGACTAGCGGGGTCGTACGAGCAGTACTTC

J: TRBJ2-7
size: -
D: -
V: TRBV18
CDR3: CASSPNILEFHSYEQYF
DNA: TGTGCCAGCTCACCAAATATTCTGGAGTTTCACTCCTACGAGCAGTACTTC

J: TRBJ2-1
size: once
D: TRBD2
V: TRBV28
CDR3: CASSLLGTSGNWQFF
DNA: TGTGCCAGCAGTTTATTAGGGACTAGCGGGAACTGGCAGTTCTTC

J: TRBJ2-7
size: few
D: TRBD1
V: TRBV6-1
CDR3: CASSGQGFNEQYF
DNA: TGTGCCAGCAGTGGACAGGGGTTCAACGAGCAGTACTTC

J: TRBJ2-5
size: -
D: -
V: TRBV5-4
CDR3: CASSLGQAGETQYF
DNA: TGTGCCAGCAGCTTGGGCCAGGCTGGGGAGACCCAGTACTTC

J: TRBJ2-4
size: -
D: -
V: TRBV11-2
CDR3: CASSLIRGPRAKNIQYF
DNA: TGTGCCAGCAGCTTAATAAGGGGCCCCAGGGCCAAAAACATTCAGTACTTC

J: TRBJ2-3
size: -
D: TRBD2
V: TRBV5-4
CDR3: CASSSQRGSSTDTQYF
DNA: TGTGCCAGCAGCTCCCAGCGGGGGTCTAGCACAGATACGCAGTATTTT

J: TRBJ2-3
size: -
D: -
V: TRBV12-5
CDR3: CASGLGTALTDTQYF
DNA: TGTGCTAGTGGTTTGGGGACAGCGTTAACAGATACGCAGTATTTT

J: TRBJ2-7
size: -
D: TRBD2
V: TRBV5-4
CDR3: CASSLFRGSPYEQYF
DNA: TGTGCCAGCAGCTTGTTTCGCGGGAGTCCCTACGAGCAGTACTTC

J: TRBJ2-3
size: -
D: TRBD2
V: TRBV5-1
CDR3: CASRLAGRPDTQYF
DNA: TGCGCCAGCAGACTAGCGGGGCGACCAGATACGCAGTATTTT

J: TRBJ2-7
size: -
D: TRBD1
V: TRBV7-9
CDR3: CASSVQGPSYEQYF
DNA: TGTGCCAGCAGCGTACAGGGGCCGTCCTACGAGCAGTACTTC

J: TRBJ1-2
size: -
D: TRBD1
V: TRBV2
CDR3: CASSAVGQDYGYTF
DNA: TGTGCCAGCAGTGCGGTCGGACAGGACTATGGCTACACCTTC

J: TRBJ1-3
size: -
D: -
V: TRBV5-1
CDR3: CASSLVAGNTIYF
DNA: TGTGCCAGCAGCTTGGTTGCGGGAAACACCATATATTTT

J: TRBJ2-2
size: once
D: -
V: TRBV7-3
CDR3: CASSLDRNTGELFF
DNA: TGTGCCAGCAGCCTGGACAGAAACACCGGGGAGCTGTTTTTT

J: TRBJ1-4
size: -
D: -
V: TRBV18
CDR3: CASSPSEQGKLFF
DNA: TGTGCCAGCTCACCAAGTGAACAGGGTAAACTGTTTTTT

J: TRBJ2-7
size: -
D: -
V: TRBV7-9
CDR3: CASTSRGPDEQYF
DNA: TGTGCCAGCACATCAAGGGGACCCGACGAGCAGTACTTC

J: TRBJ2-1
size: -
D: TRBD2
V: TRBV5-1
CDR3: CASSPGGPNNEQFF
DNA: TGCGCCAGCAGCCCGGGGGGGCCGAACAATGAGCAGTTCTTC

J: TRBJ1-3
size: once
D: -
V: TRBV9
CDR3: CASSPHGSGNTIYF
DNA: TGTGCCAGCAGCCCCCATGGCTCTGGAAACACCATATATTTT

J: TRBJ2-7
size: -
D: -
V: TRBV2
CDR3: CASSPGPPSYEQYF
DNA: TGTGCCAGCAGTCCCGGCCCTCCGTCCTACGAGCAGTACTTC

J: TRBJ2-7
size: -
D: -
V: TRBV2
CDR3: CASNNEGPSYEQYF
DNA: TGTGCCAGCAACAATGAGGGCCCCTCCTACGAGCAGTACTTC

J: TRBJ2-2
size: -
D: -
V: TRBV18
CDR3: CASSPGSATGELFF
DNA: TGTGCCAGCTCCCCGGGGTCCGCGACCGGGGAGCTGTTTTTT

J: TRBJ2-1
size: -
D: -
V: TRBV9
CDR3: CASSVVDHGGNEQFF
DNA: TGTGCCAGCAGCGTAGTGGACCACGGTGGTAATGAGCAGTTCTTC

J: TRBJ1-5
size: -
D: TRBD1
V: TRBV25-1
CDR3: CASTDRGLFQPQHF
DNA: TGTGCCAGCACAGACAGGGGTTTATTTCAGCCCCAGCATTTT

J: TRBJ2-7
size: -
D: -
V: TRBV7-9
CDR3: CASSVSVIYEQYF
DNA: TGTGCCAGCAGCGTTAGCGTGATCTACGAGCAGTACTTC

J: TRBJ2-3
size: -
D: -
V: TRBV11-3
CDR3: CASSLEDASRTQYF
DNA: TGTGCCAGCAGCTTAGAAGATGCCTCCCGTACGCAGTATTTT

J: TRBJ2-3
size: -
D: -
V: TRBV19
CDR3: CASSMGLGTDTQYF
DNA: TGTGCCAGTAGTATGGGCCTGGGGACAGATACGCAGTATTTT